This T cell receptor beta chain was sequenced in a study of blood T cell repertoires in COVID-19. The wider study: Spain, Italy and the United States supplied samples that represented acute and convalescent COVID-19. T cells, B-cell-depleted T cells, or PBMCs provided the cDNA or gDNA that served as material.

Per the original methods: How many nucleated cells were present was estimated from reference gene primer amplification. The repertoire was sequenced with immunoSEQ multiplex PCR; TCRdb's copy has only in-frame clones and lacks some. V and J calls and clone size are as listed in that table; D and trimming were resolved from the DNA. The data hold more than 110,000 clones, with almost 85% observed a single time. CDR1 LGHDT and CDR2 YNNKEL come from the germline V gene (reference sequence). This CDR3 region has 14 residues. V was clipped by 3 bases and J by 0 bases, with 9 bases between them. The sequence came from a man over 45 with acute or convalescent COVID-19. The source material was peripheral blood. The chain combines TRBV3-1 (or the pseudogene TRBV3-2) with TRBJ2-7, with D perhaps TRBD2 (6 bases). The CDR3 sequence: CASSQREVSYEQYF. The CDR3 DNA reads TGTGCCAGCAGCCAGAGGGAGGTCTCCTACGAGCAGTACTTC.